One sample yielded the 13 T cell receptor beta chains listed below, sequenced in a study of human T cells and chemical hapten exposure. TCRdb fed the RACE reads into MiXCR, producing one record per CDR3 protein. The sample has more than 30,000 distinct CDR3 sequences; around 6.5% are singletons. Stated time point: patch test 1, 2 weeks after DPC sensitization. Documented treatment: therapeutic diphenylcyclopropenone sensitization with weekly scalp DPC. Unfractionated whole blood yielded the extracted total RNA. The specimen comprised whole blood, sampled in connection with sensitization to the hapten diphenylcyclopropenone (DPC). The source of these receptors is a woman aged 25 to 39 with alopecia areata. Some clones in this sample may be carry-over from other donors' samples.

This clonotype was seen at least ten times. The V gene is TRBV28, the J gene TRBJ1-5, with 7 bases lining up with TRBD1. Trimming at V came to 4 bases and at J to 5 bases, leaving 14 bases not matched to a gene. This CDR3 is 17 amino acids long. Germline CDR1 is MDHEN and CDR2 is SYDVKM. CDR3 loop: CASSSPAWDRRDQPQHF. CDR3 nucleotides: TGTGCCAGCAGTTCGCCCGCCTGGGACAGAAGAGATCAGCCCCAGCATTTT.

This clonotype was counted at least ten times. DNA of the CDR3: TGTGCCAGCAGTGATCGTCTTACCGGGGAGCTGTTTTTT. Its translation is CASSDRLTGELFF. The chain carries TRBV25-1 and TRBJ2-2; no clear D. The CDR3 runs to 13 residues. V gave up 3 bases and J gave up 5 bases, with 7 bases separating them. Germline V gene lookup returns CDR1 MGHDK and CDR2 SYGVNS.

This clonotype has just a few counts. CDR3 sequence (DNA): TGTGCCAGCAGTTATCGGGGTCGAGGCTCTGGAAACACCATATATTTT. Its translation: CASSYRGRGSGNTIYF. The chain recombines TRBV6-2 or TRBV6-3 with TRBJ1-3; no reliable D call. Germline V CDR1 and CDR2: MNHEY, SVGEGT. CDR3 length equals 16 residues. V was clipped by 3 bases and J by 0 bases, with 12 bases between them.

This clonotype turned up a few times. The chain uses TRBV2 and TRBJ2-7; TRBD2 aligns across 14 bases. The CDR3 is 15 residues long. J was trimmed by 2 bases and V by 10 bases; bases with no gene match: 7. From germline, CDR1 is SNHLY and CDR2 FYNNEI. The CDR3 loop is CATWGTSGGPYEQYF. The CDR3, as DNA: TGTGCCACCTGGGGGACTAGCGGGGGACCCTACGAGCAGTACTTC.

This clonotype was seen repeatedly, ten times or more. The gene calls are TRBV20-1 and TRBJ2-7; D may be TRBD1 (5 bases). This CDR3 is 13 amino acids long. V gave up 5 bases and J gave up 3 bases, with 14 bases separating them. Germline V gene sequence: CDR1 DFQATT, CDR2 SNEGSKA (reference sequence). The CDR3 coding sequence is TGCAGTGCTTTGCAGGGCATGGTCTACGAGCAGTACTTC. Translation: CSALQGMVYEQYF.

This sequence joins TRBV18 and TRBJ1-1, with D unresolved. V lost 2 bases and J lost 8, with 12 bases in between. This CDR3 has 13 residues. Germline V CDR1 and CDR2: KGHSH, LQKENI. The CDR3 loop is CASSPSDTREAFF. The CDR3 bases are TGTGCCAGCTCACCAAGCGACACTAGAGAAGCTTTCTTT.

In this sample, this clonotype turned up a few times. V and J are TRBV15 and TRBJ2-3, with 8 bases fitting TRBD2. The V and J ends lost 4 bases and 7 bases, in that order; junction bases with no gene match: 10. CDR1 and CDR2 (germline): LNHNV, YYDKDF (reference sequence). This CDR3 spans 15 amino acids. CDR3 in amino acids: CATSTQVAGSYTQYF. The CDR3 nucleotides read TGTGCCACCAGCACCCAGGTAGCGGGGTCATATACGCAGTATTTT.

In this sample, this clonotype turned up a few times. The DNA of the CDR3 is TGTGCCAGCAGTTACGGGCAGGGGACGAATAATTCACCCCTCCACTTT. It encodes CASSYGQGTNNSPLHF. The chain links TRBV6-2 or TRBV6-3 to TRBJ1-6; possibly TRBD1 for D (6 bases). V was shortened by 2 bases and J by 5 bases, with 13 bases between the two germline ends. Germline V CDR1 and CDR2: MNHEY, SVGEGT. The CDR3 has 16 amino acids.

This clonotype showed up many times. The chain joins TRBV20-1 to TRBJ2-2; D perhaps matches TRBD2 (6 bases). The CDR3 has 15 residues. Germline CDR1 reads DFQATT; CDR2 reads SNEGSKA (reference sequence). V lost 1 base and J 4 bases, leaving 13 bases between the germline ends. CDR3 sequence (DNA): TGCAGTGCTAGAGCCGCCCTAGCGAGCACCGGGGAGCTGTTTTTT. This sequence encodes CSARAALASTGELFF.

This clonotype was seen a few times. The rearrangement links TRBV7-2 to TRBJ2-7; 8 nucleotides align to TRBD1. Germline V gives CDR1 SGHTA, CDR2 FQGNSA. The junction had 5 bases not matched to a gene; V was cut back by 5 bases and J by 2 bases. There are 14 residues in the CDR3. The chain's CDR3 is CASSPQGAAYEQYF. As DNA, the CDR3 is TGTGCCAGCAGCCCCCAGGGGGCAGCCTACGAGCAGTACTTC.

This clonotype has only a few counts. The CDR3 DNA reads TGCGCCAGCAGCCAAGATTTCGGGACATTCTCCTACGAGCAGTACTTC. Translated: CASSQDFGTFSYEQYF. This chain uses TRBV4-3 with TRBJ2-7; weak D call: TRBD1 (6 bases). The CDR3 sequence is 16 residues long. The germline V and J ends were trimmed by 0 bases and 0 bases, with 12 bases remaining between them. Germline CDR1 LGHNA, CDR2 YSLEER.

This clonotype counts as medium-sized. V and J are TRBV19 and TRBJ1-2; D uncertain. Trimming removed 7 bases from V and 2 bases from J, with 11 bases in between. The length of the CDR3 is 13 residues. CDR1 is LNHDA and CDR2 is SQIVND in the germline V gene (reference sequence). The CDR3 nucleotides are TGTGCCAGTATGGGGAGGTTAAACTATGGCTACACCTTC. Translating gives CASMGRLNYGYTF.

The chain combines TRBV6-2 or TRBV6-3 with TRBJ2-1; the match to TRBD2 covers 8 bases. This CDR3 has 17 residues. CDR1 MNHEY and CDR2 SVGEGT come from the germline V gene. Trimming removed 6 bases from V and 0 bases from J; junction bases left unmatched: 10. The CDR3 coding sequence is TGTGCCAGCAGGACCCTTCTGGCGGGGGGCTCCTACAATGAGCAGTTCTTC. It codes for CASRTLLAGGSYNEQFF.